The clone carrying this T cell receptor (beta chain) was counted ten times or more. In building TCR beta libraries, iRepertoire HTBI primers were used together with Arm-PCR of CDR3 regions. TCRdb redid the calling of the multiplex PCR reads with MiXCR, one entry per CDR3 protein. The sample lists 400,000 to 500,000 distinct CDR3 sequences; approximately 23% were seen once. Time point of the sample: persistent/refractory GD, antithyroid drugs over 5 years with positive TRAb. From PBMCs, RNA was extracted and then used to make the TCR library. The data originate from a study of regulatory T cells in long-lasting Graves disease. Germline-derived CDR1 and CDR2 are MNHNS and SASEGT. CDR3 length: 11 residues. The V and J ends lost 8 bases and 4 bases respectively, with 8 bases between them.

This chain connects TRBV6-1 to TRBJ1-2; D not certain. The specimen comprised peripheral blood mononuclear cells (PBMCs), sampled when the disease was refractory, from a patient treated with antithyroid drugs. The sequence was collected from a female donor with Graves disease. The CDR3 bases are TGTGCCAGCCACGGGAGCTATGGCTACACCTTC. This translates into CASHGSYGYTF.